This T cell receptor beta chain comes out of a study of T cells in women clearing cervical HPV infection. On this clone: The CDR3 goes on 3 residues after the read ends, and that part is filled in from the germline J gene.

Unmatched junction bases numbered 9, after V lost 5 bases and J lost 6 bases. Germline CDR1 is SEHNR and CDR2 is FQNEAQ (reference sequence). This CDR3 is 15 amino acids long. The assay was immunoSEQ multiplex PCR, and TCRdb's table has in-frame clones only and misses some. The sample shows roughly 22,000 clones, and 10% to 15% sits with its ten largest clones. Sequencing was carried out using blood buffy coat. The receptor was derived from a woman aged 18 to 75 with a cervical HPV16 infection that either progressed to CIN3+ or cleared (not recorded which). This chain connects TRBV7-9 to TRBJ1-4; 7 bases map to TRBD1. The sequenced CDR3 bases are TGTGCCAGCAGCCCGCGTCGGCAGGGGGATGAAAAA. This translates into CASSPRRQGDEK. The entire CDR3 protein is CASSPRRQGDEKLFF.